This passage covers 18 T cell receptor beta chains from one sample sequenced in a study of T-cell memory formation after mild COVID-19. TCRdb used MiXCR to reprocess the 5' RACE reads, holding one entry per CDR3 protein. The table has about 320,000 distinct CDR3 sequences, roughly an eighth seen once. The sequencing sample was made of PBMCs or a T cell subset sorted from them (not recorded which). Receptors were obtained from a man aged 18 to 29 who had mild COVID-19 (a few samples of this study predate the infection). Cell type and time point are not known.

The chain uses TRBV25-1 and TRBJ2-7, with D hard to call. The V gene's germline CDR1 is MGHDK and CDR2 SYGVNS. V gave up 11 bases and J gave up 5 bases, with 13 bases separating them. The CDR3 runs 11 residues. Written as DNA, the CDR3 is TGTGCCTCCCGGCGCGGACACGAGCAGTACGTC. Its translation is CASRRGHEQYV.

The V and J genes are TRBV29-1 and TRBJ2-3, with D possibly TRBD2 on 5 matching bases. CDR1 and CDR2 from the germline V gene are SQVTM and ANQGSEA. Deletions cut 6 bases from V and 6 bases from J, with 13 bases between. The CDR3 consists of 12 residues. This CDR3 is CSVGMTGDTQYF. The CDR3, as DNA: TGCAGCGTGGGGATGACGGGGGATACGCAGTATTTT.

The sample holds many counts of this clonotype. V is TRBV7-2 and J is TRBJ2-3; no reliable D call. The CDR3 has 13 amino acids. V was cut by 5 bases and J by 6 bases, with 12 bases left in between. Germline V gene lookup returns CDR1 SGHTA and CDR2 FQGNSA. The CDR3 coding sequence is TGTGCCAGCAGCCGCACCCACCGGGATACGCAGTATTTT. Translated, it gives CASSRTHRDTQYF.

The rearrangement uses TRBV12-5 and TRBJ1-2, with D tentatively TRBD1 (5 bases). The V gene's germline CDR1 is LGHNT and CDR2 FRNRAP. With 0 bases removed from V and 2 bases from J, the gap between germline ends came to 10 bases. The CDR3 spans 15 residues. CDR3 sequence (DNA): TGTGCTAGTGGTTTGGTACGACAGATAAACTATGGCTACACCTTC. Its translation: CASGLVRQINYGYTF.

The V and J genes are TRBV10-3 and TRBJ2-2, with 9 nucleotides matching TRBD2. The CDR3 extends over 17 amino acids. After removal of 4 bases from V and 1 base from J, the junction contained 7 bases not matched to a gene. Germline V gene sequence: CDR1 ENHRY, CDR2 SYGVKD. The CDR3 region has the DNA TGTGCCATCAGTGCGACGCGGGGGGGCCAGAACACCGGGGAGCTGTTTTTT. Residues: CAISATRGGQNTGELFF.

This clonotype was found a few times. The V and J genes are TRBV28 and TRBJ2-2; tentatively, D is TRBD1 or TRBD2 (6 bases each). The CDR3 covers 15 residues. Trimming stripped 10 bases from V and 1 base from J, with 16 bases between. Per the germline V gene, CDR1 is MDHEN and CDR2 is SYDVKM. The CDR3: CATLEGGRNTGELFF. CDR3 DNA: TGTGCCACCCTCGAGGGGGGCCGGAACACCGGGGAGCTGTTTTTT.

This clonotype was recorded a few times. V and J are TRBV7-2 and TRBJ2-1; D might be TRBD1 or TRBD2, each matching 6 bases. The V end was cut by 2 bases, the J end by 3 bases, with 14 bases between. Germline CDR1 is SGHTA and CDR2 is FQGNSA. The CDR3 runs 16 residues. This chain's CDR3 is CASSLFRGGRYNEQFF. The CDR3 region has the DNA TGTGCCAGCAGCTTATTTCGTGGGGGGCGCTACAATGAGCAGTTCTTC. Combining the CDR3 with reference TRBV7-2 and TRBJ2-1 gives the whole variable domain GAGVSQSPSNKVTEKGKDVELRCDPISGHTALYWYRQSLGQGLEFLIYFQGNSAPDKSGLPSDRFSAERTGGSVSTLTIQRTQQEDSAVYLCASSLFRGGRYNEQFFGPGTRLTVL.

A few counts support this clonotype. The chain links TRBV7-3 to TRBJ1-4; D not resolved. The CDR3 is made up of 14 amino acids. CDR1 is SGHTA and CDR2 is FQGTGA in the germline V gene. V lost 0 bases, J lost 12 bases, and 14 bases lay in between. This CDR3 reads CASSLTSGGSELFF. The CDR3 region has the DNA TGTGCCAGCAGCTTAACTTCGGGAGGGAGTGAACTGTTTTTT.

This clonotype has only a few counts. The chain combines TRBV12-3 or TRBV12-4 with TRBJ2-5, with 8 bases matching TRBD2. The CDR3 runs to 15 residues. V shed 6 bases and J 0 bases; nucleotides not matched to a gene: 6. CDR3 DNA sequence: TGTGCCAGCAGCCGGGGGGGGGCGGACCAAGAGACCCAGTACTTC. It translates to CASSRGGADQETQYF.

The rearrangement uses TRBV2 and TRBJ1-5; TRBD1 matches 7 bases. CDR1 and CDR2 (germline): SNHLY, FYNNEI. CDR3 length: 13 residues. The V segment lost 6 bases and the J segment 7 bases; nucleotides outside the gene matches: 6. The CDR3 protein is CASRSTGNQPQHF. As DNA, the CDR3 is TGTGCCAGCAGATCGACAGGGAACCAGCCCCAGCATTTT. Full variable domain (remainder filled in from reference TRBV2 and TRBJ1-5): EPEVTQTPSHQVTQMGQEVILRCVPISNHLYFYWYRQILGQKVEFLVSFYNNEISEKSEIFDDQFSVERPDGSNFTLKIRSTKLEDSAMYFCASRSTGNQPQHFGDGTRLSIL.

V gene TRBV20-1 combines with J gene TRBJ2-1; 9 positions match TRBD1. Germline CDR1 DFQATT, CDR2 SNEGSKA (reference sequence). The CDR3 covers 15 residues. The V and J ends lost 5 bases and 7 bases, in that order; junction bases with no gene match: 12. The CDR3 spells CSASPTGGAINEQFF. CDR3 DNA sequence: TGCAGTGCTTCCCCGACAGGGGGGGCGATAAATGAGCAGTTCTTC.

This clonotype was seen a handful of times. This sequence joins TRBV10-3 and TRBJ2-1; no clear D. Germline CDR1 is ENHRY and CDR2 is SYGVKD. The V end was cut by 1 base, the J end by 5 bases, with 9 bases between. The CDR3 spans 14 residues. In DNA, the CDR3 is TGTGCCATCAGTGAGTTGGGCCTCCACAATGAGCAGTTCTTC. Protein product: CAISELGLHNEQFF.

V is TRBV7-9 and J is TRBJ2-7; the match to TRBD1 covers 8 bases. Germline CDR1 reads SEHNR; CDR2 reads FQNEAQ (reference sequence). The CDR3 runs 15 residues. Losses at the gene ends were 5 bases for V and 6 bases for J; bases not matched to a gene: 12. The CDR3 sequence is CASSPRGRYGVEQYF. CDR3 nucleotides: TGTGCCAGCAGCCCCAGGGGGCGGTACGGGGTCGAGCAGTACTTC.

V is TRBV9 and J is TRBJ2-3; 8 nucleotides align to TRBD2. V was clipped by 0 bases and J by 11 bases; unmatched bases: 11. Germline values: CDR1 SGDLS, CDR2 YYNGEE. This CDR3 contains 15 residues. The CDR3 coding sequence is TGTGCCAGCAGCGTAGACGCAGCGGGGGTGCACGGGCAGTATTTT. This translates into CASSVDAAGVHGQYF.

In its sample, this clonotype was seen a few times. J is TRBJ2-1 and V is TRBV4-2; possibly TRBD2 for D (7 bases). The CDR3 is made up of 16 amino acids. V was cut by 1 base and J by 9 bases, with 19 bases left in between. Germline V CDR1 and CDR2: LGHNA, YNFKEQ. As DNA, the CDR3 is TGTGCCAGCAGCCAAGTATCCGCGGGGGCAAGGAGTGAGCAGTTCTTC. It is translated as CASSQVSAGARSEQFF.

This chain uses TRBV5-4 with TRBJ2-5; D call uncertain. Germline assignment: CDR1 SGHNT and CDR2 YYREEE (reference sequence). V was pared by 4 bases and J by 4 bases, with 14 bases between. The CDR3 covers 14 residues. CDR3 in amino acids: CASSPLVAGETQYF. In DNA form, the CDR3 reads TGTGCCAGCAGCCCCTTGGTGGCTGGAGAGACCCAGTACTTC.

CDR3: CASSRTRIRPGELFF. Written as DNA, the CDR3 is TGTGCCAGCAGCCGGACTAGAATCCGTCCCGGGGAGCTGTTTTTT. The gene calls are TRBV5-6 and TRBJ2-2; 7 nucleotides match TRBD2. Losses at the gene ends were 4 bases for V and 6 bases for J; bases not matched to a gene: 9. CDR1 and CDR2 (germline): SGHDT, YYEEEE. The CDR3 runs 15 residues.

The V call is TRBV25-1, the J call TRBJ1-3; D uncertain. The CDR3 is 15 residues long. Germline lookup yields CDR1 MGHDK and CDR2 SYGVNS. V was clipped by 3 bases and J by 0 bases, with 9 bases between them. Here the CDR3 DNA reads TGTGCCAGCAGTGATAGTGGCGACTCTGGAAACACCATATATTTT. This gives the protein CASSDSGDSGNTIYF.